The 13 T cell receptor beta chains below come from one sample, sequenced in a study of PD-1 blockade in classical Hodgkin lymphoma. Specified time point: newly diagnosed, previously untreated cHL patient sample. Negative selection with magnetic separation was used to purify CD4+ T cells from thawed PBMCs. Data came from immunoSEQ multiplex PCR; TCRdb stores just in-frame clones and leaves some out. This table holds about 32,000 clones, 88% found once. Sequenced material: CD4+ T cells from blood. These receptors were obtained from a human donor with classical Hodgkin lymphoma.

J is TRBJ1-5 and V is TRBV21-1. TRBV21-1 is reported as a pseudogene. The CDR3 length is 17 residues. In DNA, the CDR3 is TGTGCCAGCAGCCTTTCCGGGAGAGGATACGGCAATCAGCCCCAGCATTTT. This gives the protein CASSLSGRGYGNQPQHF.

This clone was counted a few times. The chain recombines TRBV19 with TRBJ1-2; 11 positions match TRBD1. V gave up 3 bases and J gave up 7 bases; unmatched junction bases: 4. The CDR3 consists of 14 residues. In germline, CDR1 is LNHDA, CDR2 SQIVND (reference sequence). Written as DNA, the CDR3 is TGTGCCAGTAGTATTTGGACAGGGGGCTCTGGCTACACCTTC. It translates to CASSIWTGGSGYTF.

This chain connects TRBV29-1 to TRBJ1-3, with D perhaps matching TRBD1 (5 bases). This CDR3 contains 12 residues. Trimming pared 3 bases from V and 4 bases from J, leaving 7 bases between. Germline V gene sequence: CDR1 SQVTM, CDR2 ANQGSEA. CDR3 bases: TGCAGCGTTGAGACAGTAGGAAACACCATATATTTT. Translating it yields CSVETVGNTIYF.

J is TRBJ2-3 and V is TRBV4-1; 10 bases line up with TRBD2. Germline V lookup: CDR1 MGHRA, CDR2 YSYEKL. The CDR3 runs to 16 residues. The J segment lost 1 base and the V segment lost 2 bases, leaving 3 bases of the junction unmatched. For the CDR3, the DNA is TGCGCCAGCAGCCAAACGACTAGCGGGCGCACAGATACGCAGTATTTT. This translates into CASSQTTSGRTDTQYF.

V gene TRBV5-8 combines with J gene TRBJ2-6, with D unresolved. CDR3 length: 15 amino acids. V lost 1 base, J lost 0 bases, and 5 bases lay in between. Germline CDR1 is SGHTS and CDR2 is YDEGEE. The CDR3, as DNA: TGTGCCAGCAGCTTGTCGATCTCTGGGGCCAACGTCCTGACTTTC. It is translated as CASSLSISGANVLTF. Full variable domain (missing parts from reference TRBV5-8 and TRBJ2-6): EAGVTQSPTHLIKTRGQQATLRCSPISGHTSVYWYQQALGLGLQFLLWYDEGEERNRGNFPPRFSGRQFPNYSSELNVNALELEDSALYLCASSLSISGANVLTFGAGSRLTVL.

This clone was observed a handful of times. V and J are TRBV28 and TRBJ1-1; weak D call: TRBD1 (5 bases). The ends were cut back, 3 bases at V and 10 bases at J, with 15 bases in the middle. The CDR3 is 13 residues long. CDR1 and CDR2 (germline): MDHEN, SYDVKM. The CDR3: CASSFEGRVGAFF. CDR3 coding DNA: TGTGCCAGCAGTTTTGAGGGCAGGGTCGGAGCTTTCTTT.

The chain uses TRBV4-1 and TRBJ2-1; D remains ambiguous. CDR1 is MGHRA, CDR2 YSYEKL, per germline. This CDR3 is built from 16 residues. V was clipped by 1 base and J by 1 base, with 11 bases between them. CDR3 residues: CASSQVNLVSYNEQFF. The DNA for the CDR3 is TGCGCCAGCAGCCAAGTGAATCTGGTGTCCTACAATGAGCAGTTCTTC.

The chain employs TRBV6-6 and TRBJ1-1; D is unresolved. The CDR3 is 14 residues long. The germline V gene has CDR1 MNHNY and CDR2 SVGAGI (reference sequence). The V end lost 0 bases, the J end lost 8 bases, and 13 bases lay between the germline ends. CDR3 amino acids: CASSYSTGSTEAFF. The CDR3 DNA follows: TGTGCCAGCAGTTACTCGACGGGTTCTACCGAAGCTTTCTTT.

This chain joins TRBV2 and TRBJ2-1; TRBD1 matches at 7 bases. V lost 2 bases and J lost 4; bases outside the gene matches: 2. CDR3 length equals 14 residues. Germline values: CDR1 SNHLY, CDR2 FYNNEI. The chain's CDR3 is CASSESGQYNEQFF. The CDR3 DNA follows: TGTGCCAGCAGTGAATCGGGACAGTACAATGAGCAGTTCTTC.

CDR3 region: CAIAQAGGVAFF. The CDR3 DNA sequence: TGTGCCATCGCTCAAGCAGGAGGAGTGGCTTTCTTT. This chain uses TRBV10-3 with TRBJ1-1; D remains unclear. This CDR3 contains 12 residues. The V and J ends lost 8 bases and 11 bases respectively, with 18 bases between them. Germline V gene data show CDR1 as ENHRY and CDR2 as SYGVKD.

Here the CDR3 reads CASSVGSLAGGVPDTQYF. The CDR3 DNA reads TGTGCCAGCAGCGTAGGGTCCCTAGCGGGAGGTGTACCAGATACGCAGTATTTT. The V call is TRBV9, the J call TRBJ2-3, with TRBD2 matching 11 bases. The V gene end was trimmed by 0 bases and the J gene end by 4 bases; junction bases not matched to a gene: 10. CDR1 SGDLS and CDR2 YYNGEE come from the germline V gene. This CDR3 comprises 18 residues.

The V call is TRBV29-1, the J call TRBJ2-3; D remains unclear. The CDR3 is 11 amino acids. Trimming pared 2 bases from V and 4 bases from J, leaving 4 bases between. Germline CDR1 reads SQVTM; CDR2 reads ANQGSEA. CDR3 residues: CSVETADTQYF. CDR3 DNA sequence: TGCAGCGTTGAAACCGCAGATACGCAGTATTTT.

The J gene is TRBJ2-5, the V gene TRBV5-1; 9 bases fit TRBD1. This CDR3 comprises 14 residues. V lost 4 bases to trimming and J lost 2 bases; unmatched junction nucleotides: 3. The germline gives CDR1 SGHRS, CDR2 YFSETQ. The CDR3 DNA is TGCGCCAGCAGCAGGGACAGGGCACAAGAGACCCAGTACTTC. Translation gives CASSRDRAQETQYF.